This T cell receptor beta chain is from a study of blood T cell repertoires in COVID-19. Across the study: The samples span acute and convalescent COVID-19 from the United States, Italy and Spain. PBMCs, B-cell-depleted T cells, or T cells provided the cDNA or gDNA that made up the material.

CDR3 length: 15 residues. Using immunoSEQ multiplex PCR, the repertoire was profiled, and TCRdb retains in-frame clones only, with some absent. Of hundreds of thousands of clones in the sample, about 80% were seen once. Sequencing input: peripheral blood. This clonotype originated in a woman in her 50s with acute or convalescent COVID-19. This chain uses TRBV21-1 with TRBJ1-1. TRBV21-1 is a pseudogene segment. CDR3 coding DNA: TGTGCCAGCAGCGCCTTCCAACGGGGGGACACTGAAGCTTTCTTT. This sequence encodes CASSAFQRGDTEAFF.